These 4 T cell receptor beta chains share one sample of origin, sequenced in a study of Graves' ophthalmopathy and Graves' hyperthyroidism. For repertoire sequencing, the TCR beta CDR3 regions were amplified from RNA transcripts. The first-round RT-PCR employed HTBI primers together with the Qiagen OneStep RT-PCR kit. A multiplex PCR was then performed as the second round. MiXCR, run by TCRdb on the multiplex PCR reads, gives a single entry per CDR3 protein. The sample carries about 660,000 distinct CDR3 sequences, about two fifths recorded once. The sample consisted of peripheral blood. These receptors came from an adult man with Graves' ophthalmopathy.

This clonotype has just a few counts. The V call is TRBV11-2, the J call TRBJ1-5; D not certain. V was trimmed by 5 bases and J by 0 bases, leaving 20 bases between them. The V gene's germline CDR1 is SGHAT and CDR2 FQNNGV. This CDR3 is 18 amino acids long. The CDR3 spells CASSTIGRPGYSNQPQHF. DNA of the CDR3: TGTGCCAGCAGCACCATAGGGAGGCCCGGGTATAGCAATCAGCCCCAGCATTTT.

This clonotype has just a few counts. DNA of the CDR3: TGTGCCATCAGTGGGGGACAGAAGTACACCTTC. Residues: CAISGGQKYTF. J is TRBJ1-2 and V is TRBV10-3; 7 bases agree with TRBD1. CDR3 length: 11 residues. The germline CDR1 and CDR2 sequences are ENHRY and SYGVKD. Losses at the gene ends were 4 bases for V and 11 bases for J; bases not matched to a gene: 4.

The CDR3 sequence is CSLGLAGKETQYF. The CDR3 coding sequence is TGCAGCTTGGGGCTAGCGGGAAAAGAGACCCAGTACTTC. The genes are TRBV29-1 and TRBJ2-5; 9 nucleotides align to TRBD2. The trim removed 8 bases at V and 3 bases at J, leaving 7 bases unmatched. Germline CDR1 is SQVTM and CDR2 is ANQGSEA. The length of the CDR3 is 13 residues.

The V call is TRBV10-3, the J call TRBJ2-7; weak D call: TRBD2 (6 bases). The V gene lost 8 bases and the J gene lost 2 bases, with 13 bases spanning the gap. The CDR3 is 13 amino acids. Germline V gene data show CDR1 as ENHRY and CDR2 as SYGVKD. CDR3 bases: TGTGCCATCTCACCCGGGACTCCCTACGAGCAGTACTTC. Protein: CAISPGTPYEQYF.